This record concerns one TCR beta chain sequence. Its antigen specificity is not known. Base qualities are missing; no much larger clone stands one base away. The source of the sample is a study of blood T cells in healthy people across ages (dated by TCRdb to the mid-2010s). About the study as a whole: Template switching captured roughly one uniquely barcoded TCR beta cDNA molecule per two T cells in model experiments. To track age-related changes in TCR beta repertoire diversity, the study relied on deep sequencing normalized with unique cDNA molecular identifiers. The donors were split into four age groups: young (average around 17 years), middle-aged (39), aged (over 55) and long-lived (roughly 86). To avoid experimental bias, donors of different ages were distributed randomly across sequencing lanes. Using the same blood draw, the study looked at two additional independent replicas of 1 million unique cDNA reads for two donors, one aged 18 to 30 and the other aged 80 or older.

The 39 donors, aged about 6 to 95 years, were systemically healthy Caucasian individuals from Russia. Roughly 11 milliliters of peripheral blood were drawn from each donor into EDTA-treated Vacutainer tubes. PBMCs were isolated by Ficoll-Paque density-gradient centrifugation, with at least 6 million obtained per sample. Total RNA, at least 6 micrograms per sample, was extracted from PBMCs with Trizol reagent. For every donor, flow cytometry on a PBMC aliquot measured the percentage of naive CD45RAhigh/CD27high T cells. Overall study outcomes, separate from this receptor: Observed TCR beta diversity per million T cells fell roughly linearly with age, and a significant reduction was already apparent by age around 40. Total diversity estimates from one million sequenced T cells were considered lower bounds and underestimates. Compared with the aged group, the long-lived group had more naive CD4+ T cells, fewer expanded clones and increased TCR diversity, a pattern suggesting age selection. Because profiling used bulk unsorted PBMCs, naive and antigen-experienced compartments could not be compared conclusively. Observed TCR beta diversity correlated strongly with the percentage of naive T cells measured by flow cytometry. Because the CMV infection status of the donors was unknown, age-related changes in expanded clonotypes may potentially have been confounded.

Library preparation used 5' RACE. The second PCR ran for roughly 6 to 11 cycles and used a J-beta primer mix along with a sample-barcoded 5' primer. A unique molecular identifier was introduced onto each TCR beta cDNA molecule by a template-switch 5' adaptor carrying 12 random nucleotides. Each sample yielded at least 3 million CDR3-containing paired-end reads. First-strand cDNA was synthesized from all RNA with the Mint cDNA synthesis kit, primed by a TRBC-specific oligonucleotide. After uracil-DNA glycosylase treatment, a first 18-cycle PCR used universal primers M1SS and BC2_uni_R on all cDNA. In the authors' own workflow: For normalization, 1 million high-quality reads were randomly selected from each sample, with every read carrying a distinct molecular identifier. Instead of being binned into consensus sequences, reads that shared molecular identifiers were thrown out. MiTCR, set to a Q25 quality threshold and the strictest error-elimination algorithm, was used for CDR3 identification, clonotype clustering and error correction. Lower-bound total TCR beta diversity was estimated with a nonparametric unseen species model using Euler transformation. Starting from the raw public reads, TCRdb applied fastp trimming at Q25, assembled clones with MiXCR and retained in-frame beta chains. Each entry is one CDR3 protein sequence, shown with its most common DNA and genes. The V and J calls reflect TCRdb's pipeline rather than the authors' work. The sample includes some 1,800,000 distinct CDR3 sequences, with roughly two fifths observed a single time. 23% of the sample belongs to the ten largest clones.

Material for sequencing was blood. The sequence derives from a human donor in good health.

The DNA reads as follows: TGTGCCAGCACTACGAGTCCGAGCTATGGCTACACCTTC. This is translated as CASTTSPSYGYTF. The chain was built from TRBV28 and TRBJ1-2; no D gene call is confident. Cut back by 7 bases and 4 bases, the V and J ends lie 13 bases apart. Reading from cysteine to phenylalanine, the CDR3 counts 13 amino acids. Just CDR3 DNA is preserved here, 39 bases in frame from base 1. CDR1 MDHEN and CDR2 SYDVKM are derived from the germline V gene.